This T cell receptor beta chain was sequenced during a study of blood T cell repertoires in COVID-19. Under the authors' procedure: Amplification with reference gene primers provided the estimates of nucleated cell counts. Sequencing used immunoSEQ multiplex PCR; TCRdb keeps in-frame clones, though not all of them. V, J and clone size reflect that table, while D and trimming were determined from the DNA. The sample yields fewer than 300,000 clones, 65% to 90% seen once. This CDR3 has 14 residues. V trimming: 7 bases; J trimming: 3 bases; junction bases outside the gene matches: 6. Germline V gene lookup returns CDR1 SGHRS and CDR2 YFSETQ.

The chain is built from TRBV5-1 and TRBJ1-2, with 10 nucleotides matching TRBD1. The sequencing input was peripheral blood. The sequence derives from a woman aged 60-70 years with active or convalescent COVID-19. CDR3 sequence (DNA): TGCGCCAGCTCCGACAGGGGGCTTGACTATGGCTACACCTTC. This codes for CASSDRGLDYGYTF.